This TCR beta chain was sequenced in a study of blood T cell repertoires in COVID-19. Study as a whole: Samples representing acute and convalescent COVID-19 were sourced from the United States, Italy and Spain. T cells, B-cell-depleted T cells, or PBMCs supplied cDNA or gDNA.

The CDR3 runs to 15 residues. Trimming shortened V by 3 bases and J by 0 bases, and 12 bases separated the two germline ends. Germline V gene lookup returns CDR1 DFQATT and CDR2 SNEGSKA (reference sequence). Participants were aged about 18 to 89 years from more than 20 US areas. As handled by the study authors: Using reference gene primer amplification, nucleated cell counts were estimated. TCRdb's copy holds only in-frame clones and misses some; the assay was immunoSEQ multiplex PCR. V, J and clone size derive from that table, while D and trimming were established from the DNA sequence. The data contain some 200,000 clones, 80% to 90% of them singletons.

The chain couples TRBV20-1 to TRBJ1-3; perhaps TRBD1 as D (5 bases). The clonotype was recovered from a woman aged 40 to 50 with acute COVID-19. The sample taken for sequencing was PBMCs or T cells enriched from blood (not recorded which). CDR3 DNA sequence: TGCAGTGCTAGTGCAGGGATCCTCTCTGGAAACACCATATATTTT. Protein: CSASAGILSGNTIYF.